Shown below are 21 T cell receptor beta chains from a single sample sequenced in a study of cytomegalovirus exposure and HLA in healthy donors (dated by TCRdb to 2016 to 2017). The library was obtained by the immunoSEQ multiplex PCR assay. The multiplex PCR relied on a mix of 60 forward primers for TCR Vbeta segments and 13 reverse primers for TCR Jbeta segments. TCRdb stores this immuneACCESS table with in-frame sequences only. Part of the clones is absent; in the studies checked, under half of the shortfall reflects unresolved V genes, and no reason is known for the rest. This sample has more than 90,000 clones in its table, and approximately 70% of those were observed once. The ten largest clones represent approximately 2.9% of the sample. The source material was PBMCs. The origin of the receptors is a middle-aged man in good health and CMV-seronegative.

The CDR3 is CASSEGQGWSTQYF. CDR3 bases: TGTGCCAGCAGTGAAGGGCAGGGATGGAGTACGCAGTATTTT. This chain links TRBV6-1 with TRBJ2-3; D might be TRBD1 (5 bases). The germline CDR1 and CDR2 sequences are MNHNS and SASEGT. CDR3 size: 14 residues. V gave up 1 base and J gave up 8 bases, with 13 bases separating them.

DNA for the CDR3: TGTGCCAGCAGCTTGTGGGGACAGGCCGCGCAGTACGTC. It yields the protein CASSLWGQAAQYV. The V call is TRBV5-6, the J call TRBJ2-7; the match to TRBD1 covers 8 bases. V shed 1 base, J shed 9 bases, and the junction held 6 bases outside the gene matches. Germline values: CDR1 SGHDT, CDR2 YYEEEE. The CDR3 spans 13 residues.

V and J are TRBV5-6 and TRBJ1-2; 11 bases align to TRBD1. The J segment lost 5 bases and the V segment lost 6 bases, leaving 9 bases of the junction unmatched. There are 15 residues in the CDR3. CDR1 SGHDT and CDR2 YYEEEE come from the germline V gene. The CDR3 spells CASTFGTGGTYGYTF. DNA for the CDR3: TGTGCCAGCACCTTCGGGACAGGGGGAACTTATGGCTACACCTTC. Combining the CDR3 with reference TRBV5-6 and TRBJ1-2 gives the whole variable domain DAGVTQSPTHLIKTRGQQVTLRCSPKSGHDTVSWYQQALGQGPQFIFQYYEEEERQRGNFPDRFSGHQFPNYSSELNVNALLLGDSALYLCASTFGTGGTYGYTFGSGTRLTVV.

This chain connects TRBV18 to TRBJ2-3, with D possibly TRBD2 on 6 matching bases. CDR3 length: 14 residues. V was cut by 6 bases and J by 6 bases, with 16 bases left in between. The germline V gene has CDR1 KGHSH and CDR2 LQKENI. CDR3 coding DNA: TGTGCCAGCTCCAGAGGGAGGTCGGAGGATACGCAGTATTTT. Encoded protein: CASSRGRSEDTQYF.

V usage is TRBV12-5 and J usage is TRBJ2-5; D remains ambiguous. Germline V lookup: CDR1 LGHNT, CDR2 FRNRAP. This CDR3 has 13 residues. Trimming cost V 6 bases and J 1 base, with 9 bases left between them. CDR3 residues: CASGMAAQETQYF. The DNA of the CDR3 is TGTGCTAGTGGCATGGCGGCCCAAGAGACCCAGTACTTC.

The chain carries TRBV27 and TRBJ2-2; D is uncertain. Trimming took 1 base from V and 8 from J, leaving 8 bases between them. The germline CDR1 and CDR2 sequences are MNHEY and SMNVEV (reference sequence). This CDR3 spans 13 amino acids. The CDR3 nucleotides read TGTGCCAGCAGTTTATGGCGACAAGGGGAGCTGTTTTTT. Protein sequence: CASSLWRQGELFF.

The rearrangement uses TRBV9 and TRBJ2-2; 10 bases agree with TRBD2. The J segment lost 4 bases and the V segment lost 0 bases, leaving 9 bases of the junction unmatched. This CDR3 is 18 amino acids long. Germline V gives CDR1 SGDLS, CDR2 YYNGEE. The CDR3 protein is CASSVAPWTSGSTGELFF. CDR3 nucleotide sequence: TGTGCCAGCAGCGTAGCCCCGTGGACTAGCGGTAGCACCGGGGAGCTGTTTTTT.

This clone was counted a few times. The chain joins TRBV4-1 to TRBJ2-1; 9 bases map to TRBD2. CDR1 and CDR2 (germline): MGHRA, YSYEKL. V lost 4 bases to trimming and J lost 1 base; unmatched junction nucleotides: 14. There are 19 residues in the CDR3. The CDR3, as DNA: TGCGCCAGCAGCCCGAGACTAGCGGCTCCCCTGGGGTCCTACAATGAGCAGTTCTTC. Translated, it gives CASSPRLAAPLGSYNEQFF.

In its sample, this clone was seen a few times. The identical CDR3 is also encoded by other nucleotide sequences in the sample. This chain uses TRBV5-4 with TRBJ1-3; 7 bases fit TRBD1. V was pared by 4 bases and J by 1 base, with 2 bases of the junction left unmatched. The germline V gene encodes CDR1 SGHNT and CDR2 YYREEE (reference sequence). The CDR3 is 14 amino acids. CDR3 amino acids: CASSLQGSGNTIYF. Written as DNA, the CDR3 is TGTGCCAGCAGCCTACAGGGGTCTGGAAACACCATATATTTT.

This sequence joins TRBV28 and TRBJ2-3; 8 nucleotides line up with TRBD2. Germline CDR1 and CDR2: MDHEN and SYDVKM. CDR3 length: 13 amino acids. The CDR3 DNA reads as TGTGTCTCAAAACTAGCGGAGGCAGATACGCAGTATTTT. It codes for CVSKLAEADTQYF. Full variable domain (outside the CDR3, taken from reference TRBV28 and TRBJ2-3): DVKVTQSSRYLVKRTGEKVFLECVQDMDHENMFWYRQDPGLGLRLIYFSYDVKMKEKGDIPEGYSVSREKKERFSLILESASTNQTSMYLCVSKLAEADTQYFGPGTRLTVL.

The chain has TRBV11-1 and TRBJ1-1; D is ambiguous. CDR1 and CDR2 (germline): SGHAT, FQDESV (reference sequence). V lost 5 bases, J lost 0 bases, and 10 bases lay in between. CDR3 length: 14 amino acids. The CDR3 coding sequence is TGTGCCAGCAGCCCAGGTCGAATGAACACTGAAGCTTTCTTT. It yields the protein CASSPGRMNTEAFF. The whole variable domain, filled in from reference TRBV11-1 and TRBJ1-1, reads EAEVAQSPRYKITEKSQAVAFWCDPISGHATLYWYRQILGQGPELLVQFQDESVVDDSQLPKDRFSAERLKGVDSTLKIQPAELGDSAMYLCASSPGRMNTEAFFGQGTRLTVV.

This clone was seen a few times. The rearrangement uses TRBV2 and TRBJ2-1; D might be TRBD2 (5 bases). Trimming removed 5 bases from V and 3 bases from J, with 14 bases in between. CDR1 is SNHLY and CDR2 is FYNNEI in the germline V gene. This CDR3 contains 15 residues. CDR3 coding DNA: TGTGCCAGCAGTCGGACTGTTTTGATCTACAATGAGCAGTTCTTC. Translated: CASSRTVLIYNEQFF.

The rearrangement joins TRBV18 to TRBJ1-1, with 8 bases fitting TRBD1. This CDR3 has 16 amino acids. After removal of 1 base from V and 6 bases from J, the junction contained 10 bases not matched to a gene. In germline, CDR1 is KGHSH, CDR2 LQKENI. In DNA, the CDR3 is TGTGCCAGCTCACCACGAGGACAGGGTATTTCCGCTGAAGCTTTCTTT. Its translation is CASSPRGQGISAEAFF.

The chain couples TRBV6-5 to TRBJ2-2, with TRBD2 identical over 8 bases. Germline loops: CDR1 MNHEY, CDR2 SVGAGI. J was trimmed by 1 base and V by 2 bases; bases with no gene match: 0. The CDR3 covers 15 residues. This CDR3 reads CASSYRGGNTGELFF. The CDR3 nucleotides are TGTGCCAGCAGTTACCGGGGGGGGAACACCGGGGAGCTGTTTTTT.

The chain links TRBV9 to TRBJ1-1; a possible D gene is TRBD1 (5 bases). CDR1 and CDR2 from the germline V gene are SGDLS and YYNGEE. With 4 bases removed from V and 5 bases from J, the gap between germline ends came to 18 bases. There are 15 residues in the CDR3. CDR3 region: CASSPPGREGTEAFF. CDR3 nucleotide sequence: TGTGCCAGCAGCCCCCCGGGACGGGAGGGGACTGAAGCTTTCTTT. The full variable domain, in which reference TRBV9 and TRBJ1-1 provide the parts outside the CDR3, is DSGVTQTPKHLITATGQRVTLRCSPRSGDLSVYWYQQSLDQGLQFLIQYYNGEERAKGNILERFSAQQFPDLHSELNLSSLELGDSALYFCASSPPGREGTEAFFGQGTRLTVV.

This chain joins TRBV7-3 and TRBJ1-1, with 9 bases identical to TRBD1. Losses at the gene ends were 5 bases for V and 1 base for J; bases not matched to a gene: 5. Germline V gene lookup returns CDR1 SGHTA and CDR2 FQGTGA. The CDR3 is 15 residues long. CDR3 sequence (DNA): TGTGCCAGCAGCCTGACAGGGGGGGGGAACACTGAAGCTTTCTTT. This gives the protein CASSLTGGGNTEAFF.

This rearrangement joins TRBV5-1 to TRBJ2-5; D ambiguous. Germline CDR1 and CDR2: SGHRS and YFSETQ. V lost 4 bases, J lost 0 bases, and 10 bases lay in between. CDR3 length: 14 amino acids. The CDR3 nucleotides read TGCGCCAGCAGCGAATACTTCGACCAAGAGACCCAGTACTTC. Its translation: CASSEYFDQETQYF. Together with reference TRBV5-1 and TRBJ2-5, the CDR3 gives the full variable domain: KAGVTQTPRYLIKTRGQQVTLSCSPISGHRSVSWYQQTPGQGLQFLFEYFSETQRNKGNFPGRFSGRQFSNSRSEMNVSTLELGDSALYLCASSEYFDQETQYFGPGTRLLVL.

This chain links TRBV7-2 with TRBJ1-5; tentatively, D is TRBD1 (6 bases). Trimming cost V 7 bases and J 2 bases, with 15 bases left between them. CDR1 SGHTA and CDR2 FQGNSA come from the germline V gene. The CDR3 is made up of 15 amino acids. The DNA of the CDR3 is TGTGCCAGCAACCCCGGACAGATTGGCAATCAGCCCCAGCATTTT. Its translation is CASNPGQIGNQPQHF.

The chain is built from TRBV6-5 and TRBJ1-5, with 7 bases identical to TRBD1. V shed 0 bases, J shed 7 bases, and the junction held 3 bases outside the gene matches. The CDR3 totals 14 residues. In germline, CDR1 is MNHEY, CDR2 SVGAGI. The DNA of the CDR3 is TGTGCCAGCAGTTACTCGACAGGGTACCAGCCCCAGCATTTT. Encoded protein: CASSYSTGYQPQHF.

The rearrangement uses TRBV2 and TRBJ1-1, with D perhaps TRBD1 (5 bases). Germline V gene data show CDR1 as SNHLY and CDR2 as FYNNEI. The V and J ends lost 8 bases and 0 bases respectively, with 13 bases between them. This CDR3 comprises 14 residues. The CDR3 region has the DNA TGTGCCAGCTACCCGGGGGGGATGAACACTGAAGCTTTCTTT. This sequence encodes CASYPGGMNTEAFF.

The J gene is TRBJ2-4, the V gene TRBV7-2; D perhaps matches TRBD2 (6 bases). The V end was cut by 5 bases, the J end by 16 bases, with 18 bases between. This CDR3 has 12 residues. Germline CDR1 and CDR2: SGHTA and FQGNSA. CDR3 bases: TGTGCCAGCAGCCCCATGGCGGGACTCATATACTTC. Translating gives CASSPMAGLIYF.